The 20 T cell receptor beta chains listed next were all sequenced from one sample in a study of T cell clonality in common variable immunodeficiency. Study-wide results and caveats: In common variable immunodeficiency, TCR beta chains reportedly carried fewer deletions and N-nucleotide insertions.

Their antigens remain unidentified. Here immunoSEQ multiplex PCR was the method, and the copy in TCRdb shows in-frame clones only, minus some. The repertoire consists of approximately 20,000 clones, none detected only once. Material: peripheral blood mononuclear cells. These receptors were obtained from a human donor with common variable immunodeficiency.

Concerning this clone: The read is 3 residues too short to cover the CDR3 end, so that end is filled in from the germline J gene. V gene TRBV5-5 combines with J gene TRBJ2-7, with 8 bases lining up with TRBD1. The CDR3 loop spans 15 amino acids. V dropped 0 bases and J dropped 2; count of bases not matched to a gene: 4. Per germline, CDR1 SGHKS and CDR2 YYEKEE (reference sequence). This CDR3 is CASSLGQGPTYEQYF. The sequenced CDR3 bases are TGTGCCAGCAGCTTGGGACAGGGGCCCACCTACGAG. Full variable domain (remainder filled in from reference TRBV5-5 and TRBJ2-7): DAGVTQSPTHLIKTRGQQVTLRCSPISGHKSVSWYQQVLGQGPQFIFQYYEKEERGRGNFPDRFSARQFPNYSSELNVNALLLGDSALYLCASSLGQGPTYEQYFGPGTRLTVT.

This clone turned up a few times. The CDR3 loop is CASSLGFTIVQETQYF. The part of the CDR3 DNA that was read is TGCGCCAGCAGCTTGGGTTTCACTATAGTACAAGAGACC. V gene TRBV5-1 combines with J gene TRBJ2-5; D remains unclear. The read halts 3 residues ahead of the CDR3 end, with the missing end drawn from the germline J gene. Looked up from germline, CDR1 is SGHRS and CDR2 is YFSETQ. There are 16 residues in the CDR3. The germline V and J ends were trimmed by 0 bases and 2 bases, with 14 bases remaining between them. Complete variable domain (other parts from reference TRBV5-1 and TRBJ2-5): KAGVTQTPRYLIKTRGQQVTLSCSPISGHRSVSWYQQTPGQGLQFLFEYFSETQRNKGNFPGRFSGRQFSNSRSEMNVSTLELGDSALYLCASSLGFTIVQETQYFGPGTRLLVL.

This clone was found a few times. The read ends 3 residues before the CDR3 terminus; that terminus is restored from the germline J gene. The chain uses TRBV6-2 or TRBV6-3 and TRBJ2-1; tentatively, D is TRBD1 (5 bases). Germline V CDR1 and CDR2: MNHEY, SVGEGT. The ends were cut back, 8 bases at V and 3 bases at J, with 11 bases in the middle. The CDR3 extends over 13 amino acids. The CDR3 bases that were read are TGTGCCAGCCTCGACAGCCACTACAATGAG. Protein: CASLDSHYNE. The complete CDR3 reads CASLDSHYNEQFF.

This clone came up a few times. The CDR3 sequence: CASSSSGGEYNEQFF. Partial CDR3 DNA: TGTGCCAGCAGCTCTAGCGGGGGGGAATACAATGAG. The J gene is TRBJ2-1, the V gene TRBV2; 12 bases are a match to TRBD2. The read terminates 3 residues before the CDR3 end, so the remaining end is supplied by the germline J gene. Germline CDR1 SNHLY, CDR2 FYNNEI. The CDR3 spans 15 residues. The V gene end was trimmed by 6 bases and the J gene end by 4 bases; junction bases not matched to a gene: 4. The full variable domain, in which reference TRBV2 and TRBJ2-1 provide the parts outside the CDR3, is EPEVTQTPSHQVTQMGQEVILRCVPISNHLYFYWYRQILGQKVEFLVSFYNNEISEKSEIFDDQFSVERPDGSNFTLKIRSTKLEDSAMYFCASSSSGGEYNEQFFGPGTRLTVL.

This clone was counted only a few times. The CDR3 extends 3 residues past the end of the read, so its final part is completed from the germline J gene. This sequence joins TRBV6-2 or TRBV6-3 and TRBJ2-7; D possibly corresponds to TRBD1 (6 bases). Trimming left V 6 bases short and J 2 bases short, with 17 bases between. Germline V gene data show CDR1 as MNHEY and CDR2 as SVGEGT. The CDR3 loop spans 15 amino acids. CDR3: CASRPTGRGAYEQYF. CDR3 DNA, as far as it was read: TGTGCCAGCAGACCGACAGGAAGGGGCGCCTACGAG.

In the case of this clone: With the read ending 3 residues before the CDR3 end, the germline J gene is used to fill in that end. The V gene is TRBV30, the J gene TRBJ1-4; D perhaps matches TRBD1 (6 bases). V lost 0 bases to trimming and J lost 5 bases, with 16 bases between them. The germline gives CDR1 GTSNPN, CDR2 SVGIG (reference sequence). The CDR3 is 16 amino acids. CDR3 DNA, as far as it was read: TGTGCCTGGAGTGTACGGGCAGTCCAGGGGAATGAAAAA. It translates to CAWSVRAVQGNEK. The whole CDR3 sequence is CAWSVRAVQGNEKLFF.

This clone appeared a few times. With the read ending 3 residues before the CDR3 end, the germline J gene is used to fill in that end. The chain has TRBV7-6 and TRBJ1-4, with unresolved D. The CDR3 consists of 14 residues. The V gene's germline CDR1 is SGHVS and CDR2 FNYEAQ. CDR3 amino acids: CASSLTQDGRKLFF. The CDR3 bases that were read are TGTGCCAGCAGCTTAACCCAGGATGGCAGGAAA.

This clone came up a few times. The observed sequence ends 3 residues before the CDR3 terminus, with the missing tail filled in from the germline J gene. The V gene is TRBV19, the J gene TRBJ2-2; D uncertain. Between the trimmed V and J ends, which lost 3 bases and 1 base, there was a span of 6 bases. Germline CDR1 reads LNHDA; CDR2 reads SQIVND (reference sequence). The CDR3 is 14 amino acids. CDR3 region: CASSIERNTGELFF. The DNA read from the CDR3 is TGTGCCAGTAGTATCGAGCGGAACACCGGGGAG. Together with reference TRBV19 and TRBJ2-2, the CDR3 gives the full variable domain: DGGITQSPKYLFRKEGQNVTLSCEQNLNHDAMYWYRQDPGQGLRLIYYSQIVNDFQKGDIAEGYSVSREKKESFPLTVTSAQKNPTAFYLCASSIERNTGELFFGEGSRLTVL.

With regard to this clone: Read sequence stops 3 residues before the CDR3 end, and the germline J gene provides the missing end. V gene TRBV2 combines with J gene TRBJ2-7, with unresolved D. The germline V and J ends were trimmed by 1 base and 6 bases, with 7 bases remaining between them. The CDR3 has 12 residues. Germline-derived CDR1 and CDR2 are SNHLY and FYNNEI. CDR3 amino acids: CASSEDRGEQYF. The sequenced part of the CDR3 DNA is TGTGCCAGCAGTGAAGACAGAGGCGAG.

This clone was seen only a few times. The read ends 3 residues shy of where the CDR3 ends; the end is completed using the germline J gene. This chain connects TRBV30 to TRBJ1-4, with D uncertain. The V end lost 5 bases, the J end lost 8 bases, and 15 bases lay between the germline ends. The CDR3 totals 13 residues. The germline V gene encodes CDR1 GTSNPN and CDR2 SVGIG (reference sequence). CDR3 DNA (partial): TGTGCCTGGTCTATCGAACTGAAAGAAAAA. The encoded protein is CAWSIELKEK. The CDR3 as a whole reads CAWSIELKEKLFF.

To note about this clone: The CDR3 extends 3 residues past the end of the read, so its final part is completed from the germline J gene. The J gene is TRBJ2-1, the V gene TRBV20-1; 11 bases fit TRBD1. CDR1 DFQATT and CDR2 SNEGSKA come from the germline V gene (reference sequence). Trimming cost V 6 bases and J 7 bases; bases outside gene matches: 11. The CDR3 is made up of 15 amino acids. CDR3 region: CSAPGQGAVLNEQFF. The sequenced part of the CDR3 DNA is TGCAGTGCGCCCGGACAGGGGGCGGTTTTGAATGAG.

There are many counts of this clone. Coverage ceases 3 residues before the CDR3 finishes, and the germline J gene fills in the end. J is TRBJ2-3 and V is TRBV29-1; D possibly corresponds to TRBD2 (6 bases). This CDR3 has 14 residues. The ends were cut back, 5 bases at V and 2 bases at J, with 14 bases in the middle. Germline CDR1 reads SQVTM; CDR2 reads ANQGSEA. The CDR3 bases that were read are TGCAGCGTTCCCCGGGGGTGGGACACAGATACG. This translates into CSVPRGWDTDT. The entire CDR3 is CSVPRGWDTDTQYF.

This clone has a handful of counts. The part of the CDR3 DNA that was read is TGTGCCACCTCGGCTAGCGGGGGTGATACG. Amino acid sequence: CATSASGGDT. The entire CDR3 reads CATSASGGDTQYF. V and J are TRBV7-2 and TRBJ2-3; 10 nucleotides align to TRBD2. The sequence runs out 3 residues before the end of the CDR3; the remainder is reconstructed from the germline J gene. This CDR3 has 13 amino acids. The germline V gene has CDR1 SGHTA and CDR2 FQGNSA. Germline trimming cut 10 bases from V and 6 bases from J; bases unmatched to any gene: 7.

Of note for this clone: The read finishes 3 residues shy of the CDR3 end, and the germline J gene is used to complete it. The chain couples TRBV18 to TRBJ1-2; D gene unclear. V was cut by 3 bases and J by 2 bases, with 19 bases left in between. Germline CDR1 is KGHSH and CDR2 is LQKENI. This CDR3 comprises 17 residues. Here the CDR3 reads CASSPVADSTINYGYTF. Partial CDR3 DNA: TGTGCCAGCTCACCCGTGGCAGACTCTACCATCAACTATGGC. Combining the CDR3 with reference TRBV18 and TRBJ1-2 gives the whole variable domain NAGVMQNPRHLVRRRGQEARLRCSPMKGHSHVYWYRQLPEEGLKFMVYLQKENIIDESGMPKERFSAEFPKEGPSILRIQQVVRGDSAAYFCASSPVADSTINYGYTFGSGTRLTVV.

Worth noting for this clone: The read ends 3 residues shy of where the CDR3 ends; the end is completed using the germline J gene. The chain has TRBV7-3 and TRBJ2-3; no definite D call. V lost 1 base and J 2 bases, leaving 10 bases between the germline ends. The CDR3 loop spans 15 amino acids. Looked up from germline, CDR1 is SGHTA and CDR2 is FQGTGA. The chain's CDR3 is CASSLSPENTDTQYF. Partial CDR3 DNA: TGTGCCAGCAGCTTAAGTCCAGAAAACACAGATACG.

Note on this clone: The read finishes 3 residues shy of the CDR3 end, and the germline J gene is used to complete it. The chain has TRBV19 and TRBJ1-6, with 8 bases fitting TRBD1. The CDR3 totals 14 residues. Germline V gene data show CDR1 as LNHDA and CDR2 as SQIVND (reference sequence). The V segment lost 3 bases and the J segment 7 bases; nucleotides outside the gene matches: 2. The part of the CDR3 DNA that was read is TGTGCCAGTAGTATCCGACAGGGGAATTCACCC. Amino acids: CASSIRQGNSP. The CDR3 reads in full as CASSIRQGNSPLHF.

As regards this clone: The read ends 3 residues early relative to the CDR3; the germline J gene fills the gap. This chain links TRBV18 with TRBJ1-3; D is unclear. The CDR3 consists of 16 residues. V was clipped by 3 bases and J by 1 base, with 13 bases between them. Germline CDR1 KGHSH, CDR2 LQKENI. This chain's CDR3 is CASSPTTFYSGNTIYF. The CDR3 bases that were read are TGTGCCAGCTCACCGACGACATTTTATTCTGGAAACACC.

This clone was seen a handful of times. This chain's CDR3 is CASRNRYSNQPQHF. The sequenced part of the CDR3 DNA is TGTGCCAGCAGAAACAGGTATAGCAATCAGCCC. This chain uses TRBV19 with TRBJ1-5; TRBD1 is a possible D gene (5 bases). The sequenced fragment ends 3 residues before the CDR3 boundary, so the rest is inferred from the germline J gene. V was pared by 9 bases and J by 0 bases, with 12 bases between. Germline values: CDR1 LNHDA, CDR2 SQIVND (reference sequence). This CDR3 region has 14 residues.

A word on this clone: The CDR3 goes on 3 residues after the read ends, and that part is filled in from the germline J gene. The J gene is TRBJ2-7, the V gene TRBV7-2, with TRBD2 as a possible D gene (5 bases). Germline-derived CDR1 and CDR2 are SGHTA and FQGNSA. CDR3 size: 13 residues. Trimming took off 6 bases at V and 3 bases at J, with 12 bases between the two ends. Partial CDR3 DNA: TGTGCCAGCAGTGGCGGGTACCACTACGAG. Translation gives CASSGGYHYE. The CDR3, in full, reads CASSGGYHYEQYF. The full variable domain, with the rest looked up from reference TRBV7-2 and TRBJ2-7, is GAGVSQSPSNKVTEKGKDVELRCDPISGHTALYWYRQSLGQGLEFLIYFQGNSAPDKSGLPSDRFSAERTGGSVSTLTIQRTQQEDSAVYLCASSGGYHYEQYFGPGTRLTVT.

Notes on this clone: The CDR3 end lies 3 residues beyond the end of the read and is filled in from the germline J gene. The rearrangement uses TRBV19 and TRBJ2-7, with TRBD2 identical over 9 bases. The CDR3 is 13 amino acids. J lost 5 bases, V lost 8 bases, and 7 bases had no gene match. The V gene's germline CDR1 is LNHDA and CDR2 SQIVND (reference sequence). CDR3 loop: CASGSGRYDEQYF. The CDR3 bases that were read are TGTGCCAGTGGTAGCGGGAGATATGACGAG.